The 30 T cell receptor beta chains listed next were all sequenced from one sample in a study of T cells expressing NK-cell markers. After re-calling the 5' RACE reads, TCRdb lists one entry per CDR3 protein, DNA absent. The table lists around 14,000 distinct CDR3 sequences, with 59% in the top ten. The sample was blood T cells: a sorted CD56 or NKG2C T cell subset, CD4+ or CD8+ T cells, or bulk PBMC T cells (not recorded which). The receptor source for this set is a man aged 18-75 years in good health.

The chain carries TRBV5-6 and TRBJ1-1. Germline CDR1 SGHDT, CDR2 YYEEEE. The CDR3 consists of 14 residues. The CDR3 reads CASSLTTRSTEAFF.

CDR3 protein: CASSLAMLLNRGSAKNIQYF. The genes are TRBV12-3 or TRBV12-4 and TRBJ2-4; TCRdb lists TRBD1, though no DNA is available to test this call. The CDR3 contains 20 residues.

The CDR3 protein is CASSILSLQGDTQYF. The rearrangement joins TRBV19 to TRBJ2-3. Germline CDR1 reads LNHDA; CDR2 reads SQIVND (reference sequence). The CDR3 runs to 15 residues. The full variable domain, its missing parts supplied by reference TRBV19 and TRBJ2-3, is DGGITQSPKYLFRKEGQNVTLSCEQNLNHDAMYWYRQDPGQGLRLIYYSQIVNDFQKGDIAEGYSVSREKKESFPLTVTSAQKNPTAFYLCASSILSLQGDTQYFGPGTRLTVL.

The chain's CDR3 is CASSSRTGDSNQPQHF. The V gene is TRBV5-1, the J gene TRBJ1-5; with no DNA, the TCRdb D assignment of TRBD1 cannot be verified. The CDR3 runs to 16 residues. Germline-derived CDR1 and CDR2 are SGHRS and YFSETQ.

This chain links TRBV24-1 with TRBJ2-5; TCRdb proposes TRBD1, but this gene call is untestable without DNA. CDR1 and CDR2 from the germline V gene are KGHDR and SFDVKD. The CDR3 consists of 16 residues. CDR3 loop: CATSDRSGHNQETQYF.

The chain employs TRBV7-9 and TRBJ1-4. The CDR3 has 15 residues. In germline, CDR1 is SEHNR, CDR2 FQNEAQ (reference sequence). The CDR3 sequence is CASSLGSVDNEKLFF.

The CDR3 here is CASSTLARRYNSPLHF. The rearrangement uses TRBV7-2 and TRBJ1-6. This CDR3 contains 16 residues. The germline V gene encodes CDR1 SGHTA and CDR2 FQGNSA. Based on the CDR3 plus reference TRBV7-2 and TRBJ1-6, the full variable domain is GAGVSQSPSNKVTEKGKDVELRCDPISGHTALYWYRQSLGQGLEFLIYFQGNSAPDKSGLPSDRFSAERTGGSVSTLTIQRTQQEDSAVYLCASSTLARRYNSPLHFGNGTRLTVT.

The chain uses TRBV20-1 and TRBJ2-5; with no DNA, the TCRdb D assignment of TRBD2 cannot be verified. CDR3 length: 16 amino acids. Germline V gene data show CDR1 as DFQATT and CDR2 as SNEGSKA (reference sequence). The CDR3 protein is CSAREFLSGSGETQYF.

V usage is TRBV12-3 or TRBV12-4 and J usage is TRBJ2-7; TCRdb gives TRBD1 as the D gene, but with no DNA this cannot be confirmed. This CDR3 contains 17 residues. The CDR3 protein is CASSLQLGTTSSYEQYF.

The rearrangement uses TRBV20-1 and TRBJ2-3; the TRBD2 assignment by TCRdb is unverifiable without DNA. The CDR3 consists of 14 residues. CDR1 is DFQATT, CDR2 SNEGSKA, per germline (reference sequence). The CDR3: CSAMGLAGSDTQYF.

The V gene is TRBV7-2, the J gene TRBJ2-6. Germline V gene sequence: CDR1 SGHTA, CDR2 FQGNSA. The length of the CDR3 is 14 residues. The CDR3 region is CASSFTPGANVLTF.

The chain recombines TRBV12-3 or TRBV12-4 with TRBJ2-7; TCRdb selects TRBD2, and the lack of DNA leaves this call unchecked. The CDR3 sequence is 16 residues long. CDR3 sequence reads: CASSWGGTSAMDEQYF.

The V call is TRBV7-7, the J call TRBJ2-3; checking the TCRdb D call of TRBD1 is not possible without DNA. Germline assignment: CDR1 SSHAT and CDR2 FNYEAQ (reference sequence). The CDR3 totals 15 residues. The CDR3 is CASSEGAQGTDTQYF.

This rearrangement joins TRBV28 to TRBJ1-2. This CDR3 comprises 12 residues. Germline values: CDR1 MDHEN, CDR2 SYDVKM. The CDR3 region is CASQRANYGYTF.

V usage is TRBV6-2 or TRBV6-3 and J usage is TRBJ2-1. Germline CDR1 and CDR2: MNHEY and SVGEGT. The CDR3 is 13 residues long. This CDR3 reads CASSYGPYNEQFF.

The chain uses TRBV6-2 or TRBV6-3 and TRBJ2-7; without DNA, the TCRdb call of TRBD1 cannot be checked. The CDR3 is made up of 13 amino acids. CDR1 is MNHEY and CDR2 is SVGEGT in the germline V gene. The CDR3 here is CASKRTGPLEQYF.

The rearrangement joins TRBV7-2 to TRBJ2-5; as DNA is missing, the TRBD1 call by TCRdb cannot be tested. This CDR3 is built from 15 residues. Germline CDR1 SGHTA, CDR2 FQGNSA. The CDR3 region is CASSPQLDRQETQYF.

This chain links TRBV6-5 with TRBJ1-5; TCRdb designates TRBD1, a call that cannot be tested without DNA. Germline CDR1 MNHEY, CDR2 SVGAGI. The CDR3 has 17 amino acids. The CDR3 loop is CASRPGTGTNSNQPQHF.

The V call is TRBV5-1, the J call TRBJ2-2. CDR3 length: 14 residues. Germline-derived CDR1 and CDR2 are SGHRS and YFSETQ. This CDR3 reads CASSLVQNTGELFF. Full variable domain (missing parts from reference TRBV5-1 and TRBJ2-2): KAGVTQTPRYLIKTRGQQVTLSCSPISGHRSVSWYQQTPGQGLQFLFEYFSETQRNKGNFPGRFSGRQFSNSRSEMNVSTLELGDSALYLCASSLVQNTGELFFGEGSRLTVL.

V gene TRBV27 combines with J gene TRBJ2-5; TCRdb reports TRBD2, a call that lacks DNA to check it against. Germline V gene lookup returns CDR1 MNHEY and CDR2 SMNVEV (reference sequence). This CDR3 has 16 amino acids. CDR3 region: CASRTKSASEWETQYF.

The V and J genes are TRBV18 and TRBJ2-5; TCRdb picks TRBD1, but there is no DNA to check that call. The germline V gene encodes CDR1 KGHSH and CDR2 LQKENI. The CDR3 is 13 amino acids. CDR3 amino acids: CASSPSGRETQYF.

The V and J genes are TRBV5-5 and TRBJ2-2. The germline CDR1 and CDR2 sequences are SGHKS and YYEKEE (reference sequence). The CDR3 is 16 amino acids. CDR3 region: CASSLGPSPNTGELFF.

Here the CDR3 reads CATSDPYDGPNTGELFF. The chain has TRBV24-1 and TRBJ2-2. Germline CDR1 and CDR2: KGHDR and SFDVKD. The CDR3 spans 17 residues.

V is TRBV24-1 and J is TRBJ2-3; the TCRdb D gene call, TRBD2, has no DNA to confirm it. Germline CDR1 KGHDR, CDR2 SFDVKD. The CDR3 covers 14 residues. CDR3 sequence reads: CATSASGSGDTQYF.

The gene calls are TRBV6-1 and TRBJ2-7; the D call of TRBD2 rests on TCRdb alone, since no DNA is present to check it. CDR1 and CDR2 (germline): MNHNS, SASEGT. The CDR3 consists of 15 residues. CDR3 loop: CASSQTSGSSYEQYF.

The chain combines TRBV7-2 with TRBJ2-5; as DNA is missing, the TRBD2 call by TCRdb cannot be tested. Germline CDR1 reads SGHTA; CDR2 reads FQGNSA. This CDR3 comprises 16 residues. The CDR3 region is CASSLVPSGIWETQYF.

This chain uses TRBV5-1 with TRBJ2-5. In germline, CDR1 is SGHRS, CDR2 YFSETQ. This CDR3 contains 13 residues. CDR3 residues: CASSLAPGETQYF.

The chain has TRBV5-1 and TRBJ2-2. Germline CDR1 SGHRS, CDR2 YFSETQ. The CDR3 consists of 15 residues. This chain's CDR3 is CASSPPVSNTGELFF.

The gene calls are TRBV29-1 and TRBJ2-1; as DNA is missing, the TRBD2 call by TCRdb cannot be tested. The V gene's germline CDR1 is SQVTM and CDR2 ANQGSEA. This CDR3 spans 17 amino acids. Here the CDR3 reads CSVGASGRALVWNEQFF.

The chain employs TRBV28 and TRBJ2-7; TCRdb indicates TRBD1, and absent DNA this call remains unverified. CDR3 length equals 13 residues. CDR1 MDHEN and CDR2 SYDVKM come from the germline V gene. The CDR3 region is CASSFYRGTEQYF. Using reference TRBV28 and TRBJ2-7 for the parts outside the CDR3, the full variable domain is DVKVTQSSRYLVKRTGEKVFLECVQDMDHENMFWYRQDPGLGLRLIYFSYDVKMKEKGDIPEGYSVSREKKERFSLILESASTNQTSMYLCASSFYRGTEQYFGPGTRLTVT.